These 30 T cell receptor beta chains came from one sample sequenced in a study of blood T cell repertoires in COVID-19. The method was immunoSEQ multiplex PCR; TCRdb's version includes in-frame clones alone and lacks a portion of them. The sample holds some 160,000 clones, 89% seen once. The sequenced sample consisted of peripheral blood. Every receptor here comes from a man in his 60s with acute or convalescent COVID-19.

The chain recombines TRBV2 with TRBJ2-3, with TRBD2 identical over 7 bases. The CDR3 is 17 residues long. With 6 bases clipped from V and 0 bases from J, the junction kept 12 bases outside the gene matches. Per germline, CDR1 SNHLY and CDR2 FYNNEI. The chain's CDR3 is CASRGRDGSFSTDTQYF. The DNA for the CDR3 is TGTGCCAGCAGGGGGAGGGACGGCTCTTTTAGCACAGATACGCAGTATTTT.

The chain links TRBV6-5 to TRBJ2-5; unclear D gene. Germline CDR1 is MNHEY and CDR2 is SVGAGI. This CDR3 spans 13 amino acids. The V end was cut by 1 base, the J end by 3 bases, with 6 bases between. The CDR3 bases are TGTGCCAGCAGTTACTTGCAGAAAGAGACCCAGTACTTC. It translates to CASSYLQKETQYF.

This sequence joins TRBV13 and TRBJ2-1, with TRBD2 identical over 8 bases. The CDR3 sequence is 14 residues long. Trimming took 3 bases from V and 6 from J; bases not matched to a gene: 4. The V gene's germline CDR1 is PRHDT and CDR2 FYEKMQ (reference sequence). CDR3 sequence (DNA): TGTGCCAGCAGCTTTGAGCGGGGGATCAATGAGCAGTTCTTC. Translation: CASSFERGINEQFF.

The rearrangement links TRBV7-3 to TRBJ2-1; perhaps TRBD1 as D (6 bases). Germline values: CDR1 SGHTA, CDR2 FQGTGA. Trimming took 7 bases from V and 7 from J, leaving 26 bases between them. CDR3 length: 17 amino acids. The CDR3 region is CASTPQVSGAGRNEQFF. In DNA, the CDR3 is TGTGCCAGCACCCCCCAGGTTTCAGGGGCGGGTCGAAATGAGCAGTTCTTC.

The CDR3 loop reads CASSPQGAGTDTQYF. The CDR3, as DNA: TGCGCCAGCAGCCCACAGGGGGCTGGCACAGATACGCAGTATTTT. The V gene is TRBV5-1, the J gene TRBJ2-3; TRBD1 matches at 9 bases. Looked up from germline, CDR1 is SGHRS and CDR2 is YFSETQ. The CDR3 sequence is 15 residues long. Trimming at V came to 4 bases and at J to 1 base, leaving 4 bases not matched to a gene. Looking up the rest from reference TRBV5-1 and TRBJ2-3 gives the full variable domain: KAGVTQTPRYLIKTRGQQVTLSCSPISGHRSVSWYQQTPGQGLQFLFEYFSETQRNKGNFPGRFSGRQFSNSRSEMNVSTLELGDSALYLCASSPQGAGTDTQYFGPGTRLTVL.

The chain uses TRBV4-2 and TRBJ1-3; 8 bases fit TRBD1. With 1 base clipped from V and 0 bases from J, the junction kept 5 bases outside the gene matches. CDR1 and CDR2 from the germline V gene are LGHNA and YNFKEQ. The CDR3 consists of 17 residues. The CDR3 sequence is CASSQVQGAFSGNTIYF. CDR3 bases: TGTGCCAGCAGCCAAGTCCAGGGGGCCTTCTCTGGAAACACCATATATTTT.

This clone showed up just once. The V call is TRBV27, the J call TRBJ2-1, with 8 bases identical to TRBD2. Germline V gene data show CDR1 as MNHEY and CDR2 as SMNVEV (reference sequence). This CDR3 has 16 residues. V gave up 4 bases and J gave up 8 bases; unmatched junction bases: 13. The CDR3 DNA follows: TGTGCCAGCAGTTCCGATACTAGCGGCCCCGGGTATGAGCAGTTCTTC. Its translation: CASSSDTSGPGYEQFF.

This clone appeared once. The chain combines TRBV12-3 or TRBV12-4 with TRBJ2-4; no reliable D call. Trimming pared 3 bases from V and 6 bases from J, leaving 3 bases between. The CDR3 sequence is 11 residues long. CDR3 coding DNA: TGTGCCAGCAGTTTCGGAAACATTCAGTACTTC. It yields the protein CASSFGNIQYF.

The V gene is TRBV10-3, the J gene TRBJ1-1; unclear D gene. The germline gives CDR1 ENHRY, CDR2 SYGVKD. The CDR3 contains 13 residues. V was cut by 1 base and J by 5 bases, with 8 bases left in between. CDR3 in DNA: TGTGCCATCAGTGAGTTACCAGAAACTGAAGCTTTCTTT. This sequence encodes CAISELPETEAFF.

This chain uses TRBV2 with TRBJ1-1, with a weak D call TRBD1 (5 bases). Germline V gives CDR1 SNHLY, CDR2 FYNNEI. This CDR3 spans 14 amino acids. V lost 4 bases to trimming and J lost 0 bases, with 9 bases between them. The CDR3 DNA is TGTGCCAGCAGTGCCGACAGACTGAACACTGAAGCTTTCTTT. Encoded protein: CASSADRLNTEAFF.

The V and J genes are TRBV30 and TRBJ1-2; 7 bases match TRBD1. Germline CDR1 is GTSNPN and CDR2 is SVGIG (reference sequence). Losses at the gene ends were 0 bases for V and 2 bases for J; bases not matched to a gene: 6. The CDR3 totals 15 residues. For the CDR3, the DNA is TGTGCCTGGAGTGTACAAAAGACAGGGAACTATGGCTACACCTTC. It codes for CAWSVQKTGNYGYTF.

V gene TRBV13 combines with J gene TRBJ2-5, with no clear D. The CDR3 totals 14 residues. The germline CDR1 and CDR2 sequences are PRHDT and FYEKMQ (reference sequence). V shed 4 bases and J shed 9 bases, with 18 bases lying between them. The CDR3 here is CASSSGLGLVAQYF. The CDR3 nucleotides read TGTGCCAGCAGCTCCGGCCTCGGGTTGGTGGCCCAGTACTTC.

The J gene is TRBJ1-2, the V gene TRBV12-5, with a tentative D call TRBD1 (6 bases). The CDR3 runs to 15 residues. Germline V lookup: CDR1 LGHNT, CDR2 FRNRAP. Trimming shortened V by 1 base and J by 4 bases, and 13 bases separated the two germline ends. The CDR3 DNA sequence: TGTGCTAGTGGTTTGGAAGCAAACAGGGTCTATGGCTACACCTTC. It specifies CASGLEANRVYGYTF.

This clone was seen a handful of times. This chain uses TRBV19 with TRBJ2-7, with D possibly TRBD1 on 6 matching bases. The CDR3 has 14 residues. Per the germline V gene, CDR1 is LNHDA and CDR2 is SQIVND (reference sequence). The V end lost 2 bases, the J end lost 3 bases, and 11 bases lay between the germline ends. Written as DNA, the CDR3 is TGTGCCAGTAGTATATTCAAGACAGGCTACGAGCAGTACTTC. This sequence encodes CASSIFKTGYEQYF.

The V call is TRBV6-1, the J call TRBJ2-3; TRBD1 agrees at 8 bases. The germline CDR1 and CDR2 sequences are MNHNS and SASEGT. The ends lost 3 bases at V and 3 bases at J; junction bases unmatched: 8. CDR3 length: 16 residues. CDR3 bases: TGTGCCAGCAGTGAGGTGACAGGGGTATTTACAGATACGCAGTATTTT. Amino acids: CASSEVTGVFTDTQYF.

V and J are TRBV10-1 and TRBJ2-7, with a weak D call TRBD1 (6 bases). The CDR3 totals 11 residues. Looked up from germline, CDR1 is WNHNN and CDR2 is SYGVQD (reference sequence). The CDR3 coding sequence is TGCGCGGCACAGGGATGGAACGAGCAGTACTTC. This sequence encodes CAAQGWNEQYF.

The rearrangement links TRBV2 to TRBJ2-3; 7 bases line up with TRBD1. This CDR3 is 12 amino acids long. Germline values: CDR1 SNHLY, CDR2 FYNNEI. The V gene end was trimmed by 11 bases and the J gene end by 4 bases; junction bases not matched to a gene: 6. The CDR3 loop reads CAGGQLPDTQYF. The CDR3 DNA reads as TGTGCCGGGGGACAGCTCCCAGATACGCAGTATTTT. The whole variable domain, filled in from reference TRBV2 and TRBJ2-3, reads EPEVTQTPSHQVTQMGQEVILRCVPISNHLYFYWYRQILGQKVEFLVSFYNNEISEKSEIFDDQFSVERPDGSNFTLKIRSTKLEDSAMYFCAGGQLPDTQYFGPGTRLTVL.

This chain joins TRBV7-9 and TRBJ2-6; 12 bases align to TRBD1. With 4 bases clipped from V and 0 bases from J, the junction kept 7 bases outside the gene matches. This CDR3 region has 19 residues. CDR1 is SEHNR and CDR2 is FQNEAQ in the germline V gene (reference sequence). The DNA for the CDR3 is TGTGCCAGCAGCTGGGGGGACAGGGGGCCTGTCTCTGGGGCCAACGTCCTGACTTTC. Its translation: CASSWGDRGPVSGANVLTF.

V and J are TRBV5-1 and TRBJ1-2, with D perhaps matching TRBD1 (5 bases). The CDR3 extends over 13 amino acids. Germline V gene sequence: CDR1 SGHRS, CDR2 YFSETQ. V gave up 0 bases and J gave up 8 bases, with 11 bases separating them. CDR3: CASSLGQGNGYTF. DNA of the CDR3: TGCGCCAGCAGCTTGGGGCAGGGAAACGGCTACACCTTC.

This chain joins TRBV20-1 and TRBJ2-1; unclear D gene. The CDR3 consists of 10 residues. Germline V gene lookup returns CDR1 DFQATT and CDR2 SNEGSKA (reference sequence). The V end lost 5 bases, the J end lost 9 bases, and 8 bases lay between the germline ends. The CDR3: CSAPSPEQFF. DNA for the CDR3: TGCAGTGCTCCTTCTCCTGAGCAGTTCTTC.

The V call is TRBV18, the J call TRBJ2-7, with 8 positions matching TRBD1. Germline-derived CDR1 and CDR2 are KGHSH and LQKENI. CDR3 size: 16 residues. V dropped 4 bases and J dropped 2; count of bases not matched to a gene: 10. CDR3 DNA sequence: TGTGCCAGCTCACGCACGTCCGGGACAGGAGCCTACGAGCAGTACTTC. Residues: CASSRTSGTGAYEQYF.

The V gene is TRBV6-4, the J gene TRBJ2-1; the match to TRBD1 covers 7 bases. Germline V CDR1 and CDR2: MRHNA, SNTAGT. The CDR3 is made up of 16 amino acids. The J segment lost 4 bases and the V segment lost 5 bases, leaving 11 bases of the junction unmatched. The CDR3 DNA reads TGTGCCAGCAGTACCCAGGGGACAGTCGGTTACAATGAGCAGTTCTTC. This gives the protein CASSTQGTVGYNEQFF.

For the CDR3, the DNA is TGTGCCAGCAGCTACCGGACAGGGGCGTCGCAGGAAGCTTTCTTT. Its protein is CASSYRTGASQEAFF. This chain connects TRBV7-2 to TRBJ1-1; 9 nucleotides line up with TRBD1. J gave up 8 bases and V 4 bases, and 11 bases lay outside the gene matches. Per the germline V gene, CDR1 is SGHTA and CDR2 is FQGNSA. The CDR3 is 15 amino acids.

The V and J genes are TRBV27 and TRBJ1-5, with 10 positions matching TRBD1. The CDR3 is 15 residues long. Germline loops: CDR1 MNHEY, CDR2 SMNVEV (reference sequence). The J segment lost 6 bases and the V segment lost 5 bases, leaving 7 bases of the junction unmatched. CDR3 protein: CASSDRDRGGQPQHF. CDR3 DNA: TGTGCCAGCAGTGACCGGGACAGGGGAGGTCAGCCCCAGCATTTT.

This chain connects TRBV11-2 to TRBJ2-3; 14 bases line up with TRBD2. The J segment lost 2 bases and the V segment lost 3 bases, leaving 1 base of the junction unmatched. Germline CDR1 is SGHAT and CDR2 is FQNNGV. The CDR3 extends over 16 amino acids. In DNA, the CDR3 is TGTGCCAGCAGCTTGGGACTAGCGGGGGTCACAGATACGCAGTATTTT. It yields the protein CASSLGLAGVTDTQYF.

The rearrangement uses TRBV12-5 and TRBJ2-3; D is unresolved. Germline CDR1 reads LGHNT; CDR2 reads FRNRAP. V lost 1 base to trimming and J lost 2 bases, with 10 bases between them. The length of the CDR3 is 15 residues. In DNA, the CDR3 is TGTGCTAGTGGTTTGGCCGTGTCCTCCACAGATACGCAGTATTTT. Protein: CASGLAVSSTDTQYF.

The chain couples TRBV6-5 to TRBJ1-1; the D gene is possibly TRBD1 (6 bases). Trimming left V 5 bases short and J 4 bases short, with 17 bases between. The V gene's germline CDR1 is MNHEY and CDR2 SVGAGI. There are 15 residues in the CDR3. The CDR3 region has the DNA TGTGCCAGCAGTCCCCACACAGGGCAAGTCACTGAAGCTTTCTTT. Residues: CASSPHTGQVTEAFF.

In this sample, this clone turned up once. This chain uses TRBV2 with TRBJ2-6; D is possibly TRBD1 (6 bases). V was cut by 8 bases and J by 2 bases, with 10 bases left in between. CDR1 is SNHLY, CDR2 FYNNEI, per germline. The CDR3 runs to 14 residues. The CDR3 spells CASHRETGANVLTF. In DNA, the CDR3 is TGTGCCAGCCACAGGGAGACTGGGGCCAACGTCCTGACTTTC. The full variable domain, its missing parts supplied by reference TRBV2 and TRBJ2-6, is EPEVTQTPSHQVTQMGQEVILRCVPISNHLYFYWYRQILGQKVEFLVSFYNNEISEKSEIFDDQFSVERPDGSNFTLKIRSTKLEDSAMYFCASHRETGANVLTFGAGSRLTVL.

CDR3 region: CASSIGAQGADSNQPQHF. The CDR3, as DNA: TGTGCCAGCAGCATTGGAGCCCAGGGGGCTGACAGCAATCAGCCCCAGCATTTT. The chain employs TRBV21-1 and TRBJ1-5; the table's TRBD1 call for D was not verified on the DNA. TRBV21-1 is an annotated pseudogene. The CDR3 contains 18 residues.

The rearrangement joins TRBV4-1 to TRBJ2-2, with D perhaps TRBD2 (6 bases). The CDR3 is made up of 16 amino acids. The V gene lost 6 bases and the J gene lost 3 bases, with 17 bases spanning the gap. Germline V gene data show CDR1 as MGHRA and CDR2 as YSYEKL. The CDR3 protein is CASSGGASGYTGELFF. DNA for the CDR3: TGCGCCAGCAGTGGAGGGGCCAGCGGTTACACCGGGGAGCTGTTTTTT.